Below are 24 T cell receptor beta chains sequenced from a single sample in a study of cytomegalovirus exposure and HLA in healthy donors. PCR was performed using 60 Vbeta and 13 Jbeta primers. Assay used: immunoSEQ multiplex PCR; TCRdb lists only in-frame clones, some missing. The table has some 210,000 clones, approximately 80% seen once. Sequenced: PBMCs. The receptor set was obtained from a male donor in good health and CMV-seronegative.

This clone was detected a few times. The V gene is TRBV19, the J gene TRBJ2-5; possibly TRBD2 for D (6 bases). The V end lost 0 bases, the J end lost 5 bases, and 16 bases lay between the germline ends. Germline CDR1 and CDR2: LNHDA and SQIVND (reference sequence). The CDR3 sequence is 16 residues long. The CDR3 here is CASSIEAGRWGETQYF. In DNA form, the CDR3 reads TGTGCCAGTAGTATAGAGGCCGGGAGATGGGGGGAGACCCAGTACTTC.

The gene calls are TRBV19 and TRBJ2-1; D is perhaps TRBD2 (5 bases). CDR1 and CDR2 from the germline V gene are LNHDA and SQIVND (reference sequence). This CDR3 spans 15 amino acids. V gave up 3 bases and J gave up 7 bases, with 16 bases separating them. CDR3 amino acids: CASSMRAASSNEQFF. The CDR3 DNA is TGTGCCAGTAGTATGAGGGCAGCCTCCTCGAATGAGCAGTTCTTC. Full variable domain (remainder filled in from reference TRBV19 and TRBJ2-1): DGGITQSPKYLFRKEGQNVTLSCEQNLNHDAMYWYRQDPGQGLRLIYYSQIVNDFQKGDIAEGYSVSREKKESFPLTVTSAQKNPTAFYLCASSMRAASSNEQFFGPGTRLTVL.

This chain joins TRBV7-8 and TRBJ2-5; 10 nucleotides align to TRBD2. CDR3 length: 17 amino acids. Per the germline V gene, CDR1 is SGHVS and CDR2 is FQNEAQ. The junction had 6 bases not matched to a gene; V was cut back by 0 bases and J by 2 bases. The CDR3 DNA is TGTGCCAGCAGCTTAGCCGGACTAGCGGACGAACAAGAGACCCAGTACTTC. Its translation is CASSLAGLADEQETQYF.

J is TRBJ1-1 and V is TRBV19, with TRBD1 matching over 10 bases. J lost 5 bases, V lost 10 bases, and 10 bases had no gene match. Germline loops: CDR1 LNHDA, CDR2 SQIVND (reference sequence). The CDR3 is 14 amino acids. CDR3 sequence reads: CATSLTGGRTEAFF. The CDR3, as DNA: TGTGCCACCTCCCTGACAGGGGGCAGGACTGAAGCTTTCTTT.

The genes are TRBV11-2 and TRBJ2-7; tentative D call: TRBD2 (6 bases). Deletions cut 5 bases from V and 6 bases from J, with 11 bases between. Per germline, CDR1 SGHAT and CDR2 FQNNGV. The CDR3 extends over 12 amino acids. The CDR3 region is CASSRGGIEQYF. CDR3 coding DNA: TGTGCCAGCAGCCGTGGGGGGATCGAGCAGTACTTC.

This clone was seen more than once but under ten times. The chain combines TRBV7-8 with TRBJ1-1; D gene unclear. CDR1 SGHVS and CDR2 FQNEAQ come from the germline V gene. The V gene lost 1 base and the J gene lost 0 bases, with 12 bases spanning the gap. CDR3 length equals 16 residues. The CDR3 DNA reads TGTGCCAGCAGCTTAGAGATCCGAGAGATGAACACTGAAGCTTTCTTT. Its translation is CASSLEIREMNTEAFF.

The rearrangement joins TRBV29-1 to TRBJ1-1; D is ambiguous. CDR1 and CDR2 (germline): SQVTM, ANQGSEA. This CDR3 has 13 amino acids. V was shortened by 4 bases and J by 1 base, with 10 bases between the two germline ends. The CDR3 region is CSVGLVGNTEAFF. DNA of the CDR3: TGCAGCGTTGGACTGGTGGGGAACACTGAAGCTTTCTTT.

V is TRBV28 and J is TRBJ1-2; D ambiguous. CDR1 is MDHEN and CDR2 is SYDVKM in the germline V gene. The CDR3 spans 13 residues. V lost 2 bases to trimming and J lost 6 bases, with 10 bases between them. CDR3 in amino acids: CASSLTVLDGYTF. DNA of the CDR3: TGTGCCAGCAGTTTAACAGTGTTGGATGGCTACACCTTC.

The chain combines TRBV4-2 with TRBJ1-2; maybe TRBD1 (5 bases). The CDR3 contains 15 residues. Germline assignment: CDR1 LGHNA and CDR2 YNFKEQ. The V and J ends lost 0 bases and 1 base respectively, with 9 bases between them. CDR3 nucleotide sequence: TGTGCCAGCAGCCAAGATGGGGCAGTTAACTATGGCTACACCTTC. Residues: CASSQDGAVNYGYTF.

The chain combines TRBV4-2 with TRBJ2-7, with 11 bases lining up with TRBD2. The CDR3 spans 16 residues. In germline, CDR1 is LGHNA, CDR2 YNFKEQ. V shed 0 bases and J 6 bases; nucleotides not matched to a gene: 7. In nucleotides, the CDR3 is TGTGCCAGCAGCCAAGATCAACTAGCGGGAGAATTCGAGCAGTACTTC. It encodes CASSQDQLAGEFEQYF.

The rearrangement uses TRBV27 and TRBJ1-2; 11 nucleotides line up with TRBD1. The CDR3 sequence is 17 residues long. Germline V gene data show CDR1 as MNHEY and CDR2 as SMNVEV (reference sequence). V shed 5 bases, J shed 0 bases, and the junction held 8 bases outside the gene matches. The CDR3 loop reads CASSPQDRGRANYGYTF. CDR3 nucleotide sequence: TGTGCCAGCAGTCCCCAGGACAGGGGGCGAGCTAACTATGGCTACACCTTC.

V and J are TRBV18 and TRBJ1-5, with TRBD1 identical over 7 bases. CDR3 size: 13 residues. From germline, CDR1 is KGHSH and CDR2 LQKENI. Unmatched junction bases numbered 4, after V lost 3 bases and J lost 8 bases. CDR3 DNA: TGTGCCAGCTCACCTCGACAGGGAGAGCCCCAGCATTTT. It translates to CASSPRQGEPQHF.

The V and J genes are TRBV25-1 and TRBJ2-2; possible D gene TRBD2, 6 bases. The CDR3 runs 14 residues. Germline V gene lookup returns CDR1 MGHDK and CDR2 SYGVNS. Trimming cost V 6 bases and J 4 bases, with 12 bases left between them. CDR3 loop: CASSGRGSTGELFF. The CDR3 DNA sequence: TGTGCCAGCAGCGGGAGAGGGAGCACCGGGGAGCTGTTTTTT.

The genes are TRBV28 and TRBJ1-1, with 9 bases fitting TRBD1. The germline V gene has CDR1 MDHEN and CDR2 SYDVKM. The CDR3 loop spans 13 amino acids. The V and J ends lost 9 bases and 1 base, in that order; junction bases with no gene match: 3. CDR3 nucleotide sequence: TGTGCCAGTGGGACAGGGCAGAACACTGAAGCTTTCTTT. It yields the protein CASGTGQNTEAFF.

CDR3 nucleotide sequence: TGTGCCAGCAGCTCCGGGACAGGGGATTACGAGCAGTACTTC. Protein product: CASSSGTGDYEQYF. The rearrangement uses TRBV7-8 and TRBJ2-7; 10 nucleotides agree with TRBD1. CDR1 is SGHVS, CDR2 FQNEAQ, per germline. V shed 4 bases, J shed 4 bases, and the junction held 4 bases outside the gene matches. The CDR3 covers 14 residues.

V and J are TRBV5-1 and TRBJ2-6; D uncertain. Germline V gives CDR1 SGHRS, CDR2 YFSETQ. V was trimmed by 1 base and J by 4 bases, leaving 9 bases between them. CDR3 size: 15 residues. The DNA of the CDR3 is TGCGCCAGCAGCTTGATCGCGGCGGGGGCCAACGTCCTGACTTTC. Translation: CASSLIAAGANVLTF.

The V and J genes are TRBV29-1 and TRBJ2-5, with D maybe TRBD2 (6 bases). The CDR3 sequence is 16 residues long. Trimming took 5 bases from V and 2 from J, leaving 21 bases between them. Germline CDR1 reads SQVTM; CDR2 reads ANQGSEA. The CDR3 DNA reads as TGCAGCGTTAGGCAGCGGGTTACTCCCGATCAAGAGACCCAGTACTTC. It is translated as CSVRQRVTPDQETQYF. The full variable domain, with the rest looked up from reference TRBV29-1 and TRBJ2-5, is SAVISQKPSRDICQRGTSLTIQCQVDSQVTMMFWYRQQPGQSLTLIATANQGSEATYESGFVIDKFPISRPNLTFSTLTVSNMSPEDSSIYLCSVRQRVTPDQETQYFGPGTRLLVL.

This clone was counted between two and nine times. The chain carries TRBV10-3 and TRBJ2-2; no clear D gene. Germline CDR1 reads ENHRY; CDR2 reads SYGVKD. Trimming removed 6 bases at V and 0 bases at J, with 11 bases between. This CDR3 spans 15 amino acids. The CDR3 reads CAIRETSANTGELFF. In nucleotides, the CDR3 is TGTGCCATCAGGGAGACATCCGCGAACACCGGGGAGCTGTTTTTT.

The chain carries TRBV14 and TRBJ2-7; possible D gene TRBD1, 7 bases. Per germline, CDR1 SGHDN and CDR2 FVKESK. This CDR3 is 15 amino acids long. V was cut by 4 bases and J by 4 bases, with 17 bases left in between. Written as DNA, the CDR3 is TGTGCCAGCAGCCTCACCGCGGAGGGGGCGTACGAGCAGTACTTC. As protein: CASSLTAEGAYEQYF.

The gene calls are TRBV2 and TRBJ2-7, with D possibly being TRBD1 (6 bases). Germline V gene data show CDR1 as SNHLY and CDR2 as FYNNEI. There are 12 residues in the CDR3. V dropped 5 bases and J dropped 4 bases, with 9 bases sitting between them. In DNA form, the CDR3 reads TGTGCCAGCAGTCCTCAGGGGTACGAGCAGTACTTC. Protein: CASSPQGYEQYF.

This clone was recorded once. The J gene is TRBJ1-4, the V gene TRBV18; no reliable D call. V lost 2 bases and J 8 bases, leaving 15 bases between the germline ends. Germline V CDR1 and CDR2: KGHSH, LQKENI. The CDR3 runs to 15 residues. The CDR3 sequence: CASSPGEGFREKLFF. The CDR3, as DNA: TGTGCCAGCTCACCAGGGGAGGGCTTCCGGGAAAAACTGTTTTTT.

The rearrangement links TRBV2 to TRBJ2-5, with D perhaps matching TRBD2 (6 bases). The CDR3 is 13 residues long. Germline V gives CDR1 SNHLY, CDR2 FYNNEI. Between the trimmed V and J ends, which lost 4 bases and 4 bases, there was a span of 10 bases. The CDR3: CASSGGGIETQYF. CDR3 DNA sequence: TGTGCCAGCAGTGGTGGAGGGATAGAGACCCAGTACTTC.

The CDR3 DNA reads TGTGCCAGCAGTTACTCGAATCAGGGACTGAATTCACCCCTCCACTTT. As protein: CASSYSNQGLNSPLHF. The rearrangement links TRBV6-5 to TRBJ1-6, with TRBD1 as a possible D gene (5 bases). V lost 0 bases and J lost 7, with 13 bases in between. The CDR3 spans 16 residues. The germline V gene encodes CDR1 MNHEY and CDR2 SVGAGI.

The chain has TRBV18 and TRBJ1-1, with D uncertain. CDR3 length equals 12 residues. The V gene lost 6 bases and the J gene lost 0 bases, with 5 bases spanning the gap. The germline gives CDR1 KGHSH, CDR2 LQKENI. Written as DNA, the CDR3 is TGTGCCAGCTCCGGGTTGAACACTGAAGCTTTCTTT. Its protein is CASSGLNTEAFF.